The source of this TCR beta chain is a study of T cells in Graves' hyperthyroidism and ophthalmopathy. At the level of the study: Blood from the periphery was taken at initial diagnosis, before any treatment.

Clinicians diagnosed patients from clinical symptoms, serum thyroxine and TRAb, thyroid ultrasound and orbital computed tomography. Using RNA transcripts as the source, TCR beta CDR3 regions were amplified. With the HTBI primer set, the TCR CDR3 went through a first round of RT-PCR. Each CDR3 protein gets one entry after TCRdb re-called the multiplex PCR reads with MiXCR. The sample holds some 500,000 distinct CDR3 sequences, about 16% seen once. The CDR3 sequence is 18 residues long. Germline loops: CDR1 ENHRY, CDR2 SYGVKD. V shed 1 base and J 3 bases; nucleotides not matched to a gene: 10. The gene calls are TRBV10-3 and TRBJ2-2; 8 bases align to TRBD2. Sequences were obtained from blood. The source of this sequence is a woman aged 25 to 39 with Graves' ophthalmopathy. In DNA form, the CDR3 reads TGTGCCATCAGTGAGTGCAGCGGGAGCCCCATGGACACCGGGGAGCTGTTTTTT. This translates into CAISECSGSPMDTGELFF.